This T cell receptor (beta chain) was sequenced in a study of blood T cells in healthy people across ages (dated by TCRdb to about 2015). Describing the broader study: In model experiments, roughly one uniquely barcoded TCR beta cDNA molecule per two T cells was captured by template switching. Two additional independent replicas of 1 million unique cDNA reads from the same blood draw were analyzed for two donors (one aged 18 to 30 and one aged 80 or older). To avoid experimental bias, donors of different ages were distributed randomly across sequencing lanes. The study measured age-related changes in TCR beta repertoire diversity using deep sequencing normalized with unique cDNA molecular identifiers. The donors were split into four age groups: young (average roughly 15 years), middle-aged (over 35), aged (roughly 60) and long-lived (approximately 89).

The roughly 37 donors, aged about 6 to 95 years, were systemically healthy Caucasian individuals from Russia. Around 10 milliliters of peripheral blood were drawn from each donor into EDTA-treated Vacutainer tubes. PBMCs were isolated by Ficoll-Paque density-gradient centrifugation, with at least 6 million obtained per sample. Total RNA, at least 6 micrograms per sample, was extracted from PBMCs with Trizol reagent. For every donor, an aliquot of PBMCs went through flow cytometry to measure the percentages of naive CD45RAhigh/CD27high T cells. The library was built by means of 5' RACE. Sequenced using an Illumina HiSeq 2500. A second PCR of about 6 to 11 cycles was run with a J-beta primer mix and a sample-barcoded 5' primer. A template-switch 5' adaptor carrying 12 random nucleotides introduced a unique molecular identifier onto each TCR beta cDNA molecule. Each sample yielded at least 2.5 million CDR3-containing paired-end reads. All of the RNA was converted into first-strand cDNA using the Mint cDNA synthesis kit, with a TRBC-specific oligonucleotide serving as the primer. After uracil-DNA glycosylase treatment, a first 18-cycle PCR used universal primers M1SS and BC2_uni_R on all cDNA. The source study handled its data this way. For normalization, 1 million high-quality reads were randomly selected from each sample, with every read carrying a distinct molecular identifier. Instead of being binned into consensus sequences, reads with shared molecular identifiers were discarded. CDR3 identification, clonotype clustering and error correction used MiTCR with a Q25 quality threshold and the strictest error-elimination algorithm. A nonparametric unseen species model using Euler transformation provided a lower-bound estimate of total TCR beta diversity. TCRdb reran the public reads through fastp at Q25 and MiXCR, keeping productive beta chains. Every distinct CDR3 protein forms one entry, paired with its most common genes and DNA. The authors' filters were not applied to this entry. This sample gives some 1.5 million distinct CDR3 sequences in total; around 40% of them show up just once. The top ten hold approximately 4% of the sample.

Results and caveats for the whole study, not just this receptor: Total diversity estimates from one million sequenced T cells were considered lower bounds and underestimates. Conclusive comparison of naive and antigen-experienced compartments was prevented by the profiling of bulk unsorted PBMCs. Observed TCR beta diversity per million T cells fell roughly linearly with age, and a significant reduction was already apparent by age roughly 40. Because donor CMV infection status was unknown, age-related changes in expanded clonotypes were potentially confounded. The long-lived group showed more naive CD4+ T cells, fewer expanded clones and increased TCR diversity than the aged group, suggesting age selection. A strong correlation was found between observed TCR beta diversity and the percentage of naive T cells measured by flow cytometry.

The germline V gene provides CDR1 MDHEN and CDR2 SYDVKM. Taken from cysteine to phenylalanine, the CDR3 has 14 residues. Only CDR3 DNA remains: 42 bases, in frame from the first base. The V end gives up 6 bases and the J end 5 bases, leaving 9 bases in the junction not matched to a gene. This clonotype was counted a few times. Its antigen target is currently unknown. Base qualities are not at hand, and no much larger clone is one base apart. The sample taken for sequencing was blood. The chain joins TRBV28 to TRBJ2-5, with TRBD1 matching 7 junction bases. This sequence was found in a woman aged 18-35 years in good health. The CDR3 reads as follows: CASRYRGREETQYF. The nucleotide sequence is TGTGCCAGCAGATACAGGGGAAGAGAGGAGACCCAGTACTTC.